This record covers a single T cell receptor beta chain. Only a few counts were recorded for this clone. Which antigen it targets is not known. No quality values exist for individual bases; no much larger clone is one base distant. The sample comes from a study of control samples from healthy donors and cancer patients (dated by TCRdb to the early 2020s). Library construction relied on the immunoSEQ multiplex PCR assay. Held by TCRdb, this immuneACCESS table contains in-frame sequences only and omits some clones. Under half of the omission traces to an unresolved V gene where checked; the cause of the rest is unknown. Recorded for this sample are approximately 70,000 clones; around 82% of them occurred a single time. The leading ten clones occupy over 25% of the sample. As encoded in the germline V gene, CDR1 is MDHEN while CDR2 is SYDVKM. Spanning cysteine to phenylalanine, the CDR3 consists of 10 amino acids. Only the CDR3 DNA stays, 30 bases, in frame from base 1.

Material for sequencing was blood. The TCR sequence derives from a man between 45 and 60 years old in good health. The chain is assembled from TRBV28 and TRBJ1-5, with TRBD1 perhaps the D gene, on 5 matching bases. The DNA is TGTGCTGGGGGGTTCCAGCCCCAGCATTTT. Translated, this gives CAGGFQPQHF.